Below are 28 T cell receptor beta chains sequenced from a single sample in a study of Tregs in tolerant kidney transplant recipients. Clones were read by immunoSEQ multiplex PCR, and TCRdb kept only the in-frame ones, dropping some. Reported are about 30,000 clones; the ten largest clones contain about 8%. Sequenced here: CD8+ T cells from blood, sampled before the transplant. The receptors stem from a human donor who received a combined kidney and bone marrow transplant.

With respect to this clone: Read coverage stops 3 residues before the CDR3 terminus; the germline J gene supplies the remainder. The chain carries TRBV23-1 and TRBJ1-2; a weak D match, TRBD1 (6 bases). TRBV23-1 is assigned to the ORF class and has an uncertain function. There are 15 residues in the CDR3. The CDR3 region is CASSQPSGDVGGYTF. Incomplete CDR3 DNA: TGCGCCAGCAGTCAACCCTCAGGGGATGTCGGGGGC.

For this clone: Coverage ceases 3 residues before the CDR3 finishes, and the germline J gene fills in the end. V is TRBV20-1 and J is TRBJ2-3; possible D gene TRBD2, 6 bases. This CDR3 comprises 11 residues. CDR1 is DFQATT and CDR2 is SNEGSKA in the germline V gene (reference sequence). Trimming took off 5 bases at V and 4 bases at J, with 7 bases between the two ends. The covered CDR3 bases are TGCAGTGCTGGGACTGCAGATACG. It specifies CSAGTADT. The full CDR3 sequence reads CSAGTADTQYF.

With regard to this clone: The read halts 3 residues ahead of the CDR3 end, with the missing end drawn from the germline J gene. This sequence joins TRBV19 and TRBJ2-3; 11 positions match TRBD2. The CDR3 is made up of 15 amino acids. V shed 5 bases and J 2 bases; nucleotides not matched to a gene: 3. Germline CDR1 and CDR2: LNHDA and SQIVND (reference sequence). CDR3 protein: CASSVLAGDTDTQYF. Incomplete CDR3 DNA: TGTGCCAGTAGTGTACTAGCGGGGGACACAGATACG.

In regard to this clone: The read halts 3 residues ahead of the CDR3 end, with the missing end drawn from the germline J gene. The gene calls are TRBV30 and TRBJ2-1; TRBD2 matches 10 bases. This CDR3 is built from 17 residues. In germline, CDR1 is GTSNPN, CDR2 SVGIG (reference sequence). Trimming removed 1 base from V and 3 bases from J; junction bases left unmatched: 9. The sequenced part of the CDR3 DNA is TGTGCCTGGAGTGCCGAAAGCGGGAGGGCCCTCTACAATGAG. The encoded protein is CAWSAESGRALYNE. The CDR3 as a whole reads CAWSAESGRALYNEQFF.

As concerns this clone: The CDR3 end lies 3 residues beyond the end of the read and is filled in from the germline J gene. The chain links TRBV7-2 to TRBJ1-1, with TRBD1 matching 7 bases. Looked up from germline, CDR1 is SGHTA and CDR2 is FQGNSA. This CDR3 is built from 17 residues. The V and J ends lost 0 bases and 0 bases, in that order; junction bases with no gene match: 7. The sequenced CDR3 bases are TGTGCCAGCAGCTTAGCCTGGGACAGAGATGTGAACACTGAA. Protein product: CASSLAWDRDVNTE. In full, the CDR3 is CASSLAWDRDVNTEAFF.

Note on this clone: The CDR3 is cut off 3 residues early in the read; its end comes from the germline J gene. The V call is TRBV11-2, the J call TRBJ2-5, with D tentatively TRBD2 (6 bases). The V end was cut by 0 bases, the J end by 2 bases, with 10 bases between. Germline values: CDR1 SGHAT, CDR2 FQNNGV. The CDR3 runs 15 residues. Incomplete CDR3 DNA: TGTGCCAGCAGCTTAGATTATGCGGGGCAAGAGACC. Residues: CASSLDYAGQET. The complete CDR3 protein is CASSLDYAGQETQYF.

About this clone itself: The CDR3 is cut off 3 residues early in the read; its end comes from the germline J gene. The same CDR3 can be traced to other DNA sequences in this sample. The rearrangement links TRBV7-9 to TRBJ1-1; TRBD1 matches at 9 bases. This CDR3 is built from 14 residues. The V gene's germline CDR1 is SEHNR and CDR2 FQNEAQ (reference sequence). The V gene end was trimmed by 5 bases and the J gene end by 1 base; junction bases not matched to a gene: 2. The CDR3 bases that were read are TGTGCCAGCAGCCTGGGACAGGGGAACACTGAA. Its protein product is CASSLGQGNTE. The complete CDR3 reads CASSLGQGNTEAFF.

Worth noting for this clone: The read gets to within 3 residues of the CDR3 end, and the germline J gene fills in the rest. This chain connects TRBV2 to TRBJ2-7; D is perhaps TRBD2 (5 bases). Trimming removed 7 bases at V and 2 bases at J, with 15 bases between. CDR3 length: 14 residues. Germline V gene lookup returns CDR1 SNHLY and CDR2 FYNNEI. CDR3 bases read: TGTGCCAGCAAAAAGGGCGGACTGACCTACGAG. Translating it yields CASKKGGLTYE. Given in full, the CDR3 is CASKKGGLTYEQYF.

On this clone itself: The DNA ends 3 residues before the CDR3 does, and the rest of the CDR3 is filled in from the germline J gene. This rearrangement joins TRBV5-6 to TRBJ2-7, with D maybe TRBD1 (5 bases). Germline V lookup: CDR1 SGHDT, CDR2 YYEEEE. V lost 2 bases and J 3 bases, leaving 9 bases between the germline ends. The CDR3 has 13 amino acids. The sequenced CDR3 bases are TGTGCCAGCAGCTTAGGACAACACTACGAG. Translating gives CASSLGQHYE. The whole CDR3 protein reads CASSLGQHYEQYF.

Of note for this clone: The read halts 3 residues ahead of the CDR3 end, with the missing end drawn from the germline J gene. This rearrangement joins TRBV7-6 to TRBJ2-2; 13 bases map to TRBD2. Germline V CDR1 and CDR2: SGHVS, FNYEAQ. The CDR3 consists of 15 residues. V trimming: 5 bases; J trimming: 6 bases; junction bases outside the gene matches: 3. The sequenced part of the CDR3 DNA is TGTGCCAGCAGCCCAGGGACTAGCGGGGCCGGGGAG. Amino acid sequence: CASSPGTSGAGE. The CDR3 in its entirety is CASSPGTSGAGELFF.

Points on this clone: From the germline J gene comes the end of the CDR3, since the read stops 3 residues before it. V and J are TRBV6-2 or TRBV6-3 and TRBJ1-2; 7 bases are a match to TRBD1. Germline V gene lookup returns CDR1 MNHEY and CDR2 SVGEGT. The CDR3 length is 15 residues. The sequenced part of the CDR3 DNA is TGTGCCAGCAGGGGGACAGACTCGGGACGGCCCGTC. Residues: CASRGTDSGRPV. The CDR3 reads in full as CASRGTDSGRPVYTF.

Comments on this clone: From the germline J gene comes the end of the CDR3, since the read stops 3 residues before it. The V call is TRBV19, the J call TRBJ1-6, with 7 bases lining up with TRBD1. Germline CDR1 and CDR2: LNHDA and SQIVND (reference sequence). The CDR3 loop spans 14 amino acids. With V trimmed by 6 bases and J by 7 bases, 6 bases remained unmatched. Incomplete CDR3 DNA: TGTGCCAGTAGACCAGGGGGTTCAAATTCACCC. Translated, it gives CASRPGGSNSP. The entire CDR3 is CASRPGGSNSPLHF. The full variable domain, completed using reference TRBV19 and TRBJ1-6, is DGGITQSPKYLFRKEGQNVTLSCEQNLNHDAMYWYRQDPGQGLRLIYYSQIVNDFQKGDIAEGYSVSREKKESFPLTVTSAQKNPTAFYLCASRPGGSNSPLHFGNGTRLTVT.

CDR3 DNA, as far as it was read: TGTGCCAGCAGTGAGCCTAATTACAATGAG. It codes for CASSEPNYNE. The CDR3 as a whole reads CASSEPNYNEQFF. This rearrangement joins TRBV6-1 to TRBJ2-1, with unresolved D. The read is 3 residues too short to cover the CDR3 end, so that end is filled in from the germline J gene. Germline-derived CDR1 and CDR2 are MNHNS and SASEGT. This CDR3 spans 13 amino acids. The V gene lost 3 bases and the J gene lost 4 bases, with 7 bases spanning the gap.

A note on this clone: The read ends 3 residues shy of where the CDR3 ends; the end is completed using the germline J gene. V is TRBV6-2 or TRBV6-3 and J is TRBJ2-2; D is possibly TRBD2 (5 bases). Germline V gives CDR1 MNHEY, CDR2 SVGEGT. Trimming shortened V by 4 bases and J by 5 bases, and 11 bases separated the two germline ends. The CDR3 length is 14 residues. The CDR3: CASSSLGETGELFF. The sequenced CDR3 bases are TGTGCCAGCAGTTCCCTCGGGGAGACCGGGGAG.

In regard to this clone: The CDR3 extends 3 residues past the end of the read, so its final part is completed from the germline J gene. The chain couples TRBV7-2 to TRBJ1-3; no definite D call. V gave up 5 bases and J gave up 0 bases, with 11 bases separating them. Germline-derived CDR1 and CDR2 are SGHTA and FQGNSA. The CDR3 extends over 15 amino acids. CDR3 DNA, as far as it was read: TGTGCCAGCAGCACCCCGGGTTCCTCTGGAAACACC. This gives the protein CASSTPGSSGNT. In full, the CDR3 reads CASSTPGSSGNTIYF. Drawing the rest from reference TRBV7-2 and TRBJ1-3, the complete variable domain is GAGVSQSPSNKVTEKGKDVELRCDPISGHTALYWYRQSLGQGLEFLIYFQGNSAPDKSGLPSDRFSAERTGGSVSTLTIQRTQQEDSAVYLCASSTPGSSGNTIYFGEGSWLTVV.

For this clone: The read ends 3 residues early relative to the CDR3; the germline J gene fills the gap. This rearrangement joins TRBV19 to TRBJ2-3, with D possibly matching TRBD1 (7 bases). Trimming pared 4 bases from V and 8 bases from J, leaving 13 bases between. The CDR3 spans 13 residues. Per germline, CDR1 LNHDA and CDR2 SQIVND (reference sequence). The CDR3 loop reads CASSSGTAGTQYF. The sequenced part of the CDR3 DNA is TGTGCCAGTAGTAGCGGGACAGCAGGTACG.

CDR3 sequence reads: CASSFGPEAFF. CDR3 DNA, as far as it was read: TGTGCCAGCAGCTTTGGGCCGGAA. The chain employs TRBV5-6 and TRBJ1-1; D ambiguous. Read data end 3 residues before the CDR3 end; the end is taken from the germline J gene. The germline V gene has CDR1 SGHDT and CDR2 YYEEEE. The CDR3 runs 11 residues.

Comments on this clone: From the germline J gene comes the end of the CDR3, since the read stops 3 residues before it. The chain employs TRBV19 and TRBJ2-7; 8 bases map to TRBD1. Losses at the gene ends were 4 bases for V and 4 bases for J; bases not matched to a gene: 6. The germline V gene encodes CDR1 LNHDA and CDR2 SQIVND (reference sequence). The CDR3 covers 14 residues. The CDR3 sequence: CASSTGTGHYEQYF. Incomplete CDR3 DNA: TGTGCCAGTAGTACAGGGACAGGACATTACGAG.

A word on this clone: The read stops 3 residues short of the end of the CDR3; the missing end is completed from the germline J gene. V gene TRBV2 combines with J gene TRBJ2-1; TRBD2 matches at 16 bases. Losses at the gene ends were 6 bases for V and 0 bases for J; bases not matched to a gene: 8. Looked up from germline, CDR1 is SNHLY and CDR2 is FYNNEI. This CDR3 region has 19 residues. The CDR3 reads CASRDPGTSGRGSYNEQFF. CDR3 DNA (partial): TGTGCCAGCAGGGATCCCGGGACTAGCGGGAGGGGCTCCTACAATGAG.

On this clone: Coverage ceases 3 residues before the CDR3 finishes, and the germline J gene fills in the end. The chain carries TRBV13 and TRBJ2-1; D tentatively fits TRBD1 or TRBD2 (5 bases each). The V end lost 4 bases, the J end lost 6 bases, and 10 bases lay between the germline ends. Per the germline V gene, CDR1 is PRHDT and CDR2 is FYEKMQ (reference sequence). This CDR3 spans 13 amino acids. The covered CDR3 bases are TGTGCCAGCAGCTCTGCAGGGAGCAATGAG. It specifies CASSSAGSNE. The whole CDR3 protein reads CASSSAGSNEQFF.

Points on this clone: The read ends 3 residues early relative to the CDR3; the germline J gene fills the gap. The J gene is TRBJ1-1, the V gene TRBV7-8; 7 nucleotides agree with TRBD1. CDR1 is SGHVS, CDR2 FQNEAQ, per germline. This CDR3 spans 14 amino acids. CDR3 region: CASSLTTGGGKAFF. Incomplete CDR3 DNA: TGTGCCAGCAGCTTAACTACAGGAGGGGGCAAA. Supplemented by reference TRBV7-8 and TRBJ1-1, the full variable domain reads GAGVSQSPRYKVAKRGQDVALRCDPISGHVSLFWYQQALGQGPEFLTYFQNEAQLDKSGLPSDRFFAERPEGSVSTLKIQRTQQEDSAVYLCASSLTTGGGKAFFGQGTRLTVV.

Comment on this clone: The CDR3 end falls 3 residues outside the read, so it is completed with the germline J gene. The genes are TRBV2 and TRBJ1-2, with 10 bases lining up with TRBD1. Germline values: CDR1 SNHLY, CDR2 FYNNEI. This CDR3 contains 14 residues. The CDR3 sequence: CASSDWDRGKGYTF. The DNA read from the CDR3 is TGTGCCAGCAGTGATTGGGACAGGGGAAAAGGC.

Remarks on this clone: The CDR3 end is not reached by the read, which stops 3 residues before it; the germline J gene fills it in. The genes are TRBV7-8 and TRBJ2-5; the match to TRBD2 covers 7 bases. Germline-derived CDR1 and CDR2 are SGHVS and FQNEAQ. With 5 bases clipped from V and 5 bases from J, the junction kept 2 bases outside the gene matches. The CDR3 contains 12 residues. This chain's CDR3 is CASSGGEETQYF. CDR3 bases read: TGTGCCAGCAGCGGGGGGGAGGAGACC.

Points on this clone: The read gets to within 3 residues of the CDR3 end, and the germline J gene fills in the rest. This rearrangement joins TRBV5-1 to TRBJ2-2, with D tentatively TRBD1 (6 bases). This CDR3 spans 16 amino acids. Germline V gives CDR1 SGHRS, CDR2 YFSETQ. V was clipped by 0 bases and J by 5 bases, with 14 bases between them. The CDR3 DNA, read in part, is TGCGCCAGCAGCTTGGGTCTACAGGGCTTAACCGGGGAG. It yields the protein CASSLGLQGLTGE. The CDR3 as a whole reads CASSLGLQGLTGELFF.

Regarding this clone: The read gets to within 3 residues of the CDR3 end, and the germline J gene fills in the rest. This chain connects TRBV7-9 to TRBJ2-5; D may be TRBD1 (6 bases). Deletions cut 1 base from V and 7 bases from J, with 16 bases between. Looked up from germline, CDR1 is SEHNR and CDR2 is FQNEAQ (reference sequence). The CDR3 loop spans 15 amino acids. The sequenced CDR3 bases are TGTGCCAGCAGCTTAGTGGGCAGGGGAGTTGCGACC. Translated: CASSLVGRGVAT. The complete CDR3 reads CASSLVGRGVATQYF.

As for this clone: From the germline J gene comes the end of the CDR3, since the read stops 3 residues before it. The rearrangement joins TRBV7-6 to TRBJ2-7; D unresolved. V was clipped by 1 base and J by 1 base, with 5 bases between them. The germline gives CDR1 SGHVS, CDR2 FNYEAQ. The CDR3 spans 13 residues. Incomplete CDR3 DNA: TGTGCCAGCAGCTTAGACGCGTCCTACGAG. Translation gives CASSLDASYE. The CDR3 reads in full as CASSLDASYEQYF.

Turning to this clone: The missing CDR3 end, 3 residues past where the read stops, is filled in from the germline J gene. J is TRBJ2-3 and V is TRBV10-3; the match to TRBD2 covers 9 bases. The trim removed 4 bases at V and 6 bases at J, leaving 11 bases unmatched. This CDR3 spans 16 amino acids. Germline V lookup: CDR1 ENHRY, CDR2 SYGVKD. The CDR3 bases that were read are TGTGCCATCAGTGGATCAGCGGGAGGTAGTTACGATACG. Protein sequence: CAISGSAGGSYDT. From start to end, the CDR3 is CAISGSAGGSYDTQYF.

In the case of this clone: The read gets to within 3 residues of the CDR3 end, and the germline J gene fills in the rest. This sequence joins TRBV7-2 and TRBJ2-2, with D tentatively TRBD2 (5 bases). CDR1 SGHTA and CDR2 FQGNSA come from the germline V gene. Trimming took 3 bases from V and 7 from J, leaving 15 bases between them. This CDR3 comprises 15 residues. The DNA read from the CDR3 is TGTGCCAGCAGCTTGGCGGACGGGGAAATCGGGGAG. It yields the protein CASSLADGEIGE. The whole CDR3 reads CASSLADGEIGELFF.